Listed below are T cell receptor beta chains from one sample, sequenced in a study of T-cell reconstitution after alpha-beta-depleted transplantation in children. TCRdb itself ran the PCR reads through MiXCR, one entry per CDR3 protein. Found here are about 640,000 distinct CDR3 sequences, approximately 13% of them singletons; the top ten hold around 2.2%. This specimen was PBMCs, mostly from graft donor cells, taken 360 days after TCRalphabeta/CD19-depleted stem cell transplant. The receptors derive from a male patient between 5 and 17 years old who had a stem cell transplant for acute myeloid leukemia, so the T cells may come from the graft donor. Both conserved end residues are part of each CDR3. The D gene is left open where the match is weak. Only some rows state a clone size, as once, few, many or a class for expanded clones.

TRBJ2-7 | TRBV6-2/TRBV6-3 | TRBD2 | few | CASTLGTSGSWRSAYEQYF | TGTGCCAGCACCCTGGGGACTAGCGGGAGTTGGAGAAGTGCCTACGAGCAGTACTTC
TRBJ2-4 | TRBV5-1 | TRBD1 | NA | CASSSYWDRGPLAKNIQYF | TGCGCCAGCAGCTCGTATTGGGACAGGGGGCCTTTAGCCAAAAACATTCAGTACTTC
TRBJ1-5 | TRBV12-3/TRBV12-4 | NA | NA | CASSLVPTVSNQPQHF | TGTGCCAGCAGTTTAGTCCCGACCGTAAGCAATCAGCCCCAGCATTTT
TRBJ2-7 | TRBV9 | TRBD1 | few | CASSEGPDRGSYEQYF | TGTGCCAGCAGCGAGGGGCCCGACAGGGGGTCCTACGAGCAGTACTTC
TRBJ2-5 | TRBV10-3 | NA | NA | CAIRAGGGRETQYF | TGTGCCATCAGGGCCGGGGGCGGGAGAGAGACCCAGTACTTC
TRBJ1-5 | TRBV20-1 | NA | NA | CSARVPRQGQPQHF | TGCAGTGCTAGAGTACCCAGGCAAGGTCAGCCCCAGCATTTT
TRBJ2-5 | TRBV28 | NA | few | CASSLGIAGAETQYF | TGTGCCAGCAGTTTAGGTATCGCAGGGGCGGAGACCCAGTACTTC
TRBJ2-1 | TRBV15 | NA | many | CATSADGDRYNEQFF | TGTGCCACCAGTGCAGATGGGGACCGGTACAATGAGCAGTTCTTC
TRBJ2-7 | TRBV13 | TRBD2 | few | CASSLWAATSGVTKQYF | TGTGCCAGCAGCTTATGGGCGGCGACTAGCGGGGTCACTAAGCAGTACTTC
TRBJ2-4 | TRBV7-9 | TRBD2 | NA | CASSSGTTAKNIQYF | TGTGCCAGCAGTTCGGGGACTACAGCCAAAAACATTCAGTACTTC
TRBJ2-1 | TRBV7-9 | NA | many | CASSFSSNEQFF | TGTGCCAGCAGCTTCTCATCCAATGAGCAGTTCTTC
TRBJ1-6 | TRBV2 | TRBD1 | NA | CASLPPTIVIGQGGNSPLHF | TGTGCCAGCCTTCCCCCCACCATTGTGATCGGACAGGGGGGTAATTCACCCCTCCACTTT
TRBJ2-1 | TRBV4-3 | NA | many | CASSLQNEQFF | TGCGCCAGCAGCCTCCAGAATGAGCAGTTCTTC
TRBJ2-3 | TRBV25-1 | NA | NA | CASRNGDTQYF | TGTGCCAGCAGAAACGGAGATACGCAGTATTTT
TRBJ2-1 | TRBV9 | TRBD2 | NA | CASSARLAAAYNEQFF | TGTGCCAGCAGCGCCAGACTAGCGGCCGCCTACAATGAGCAGTTCTTC
TRBJ1-1 | TRBV25-1 | NA | many | CASSSPGQGGTEAFF | TGTGCCAGCAGTTCACCGGGACAAGGGGGAACTGAAGCTTTCTTT
TRBJ1-2 | TRBV12-3/TRBV12-4 | NA | NA | CASSPSNYGYTF | TGTGCCAGCAGTCCGAGCAACTATGGCTACACCTTC
TRBJ2-7 | TRBV29-1 | TRBD2 | NA | CSAGLAGLVEQYF | TGCAGCGCTGGACTAGCGGGCCTCGTTGAGCAGTACTTC
TRBJ2-3 | TRBV10-2 | TRBD2 | many | CASSKLAGFTDTQYF | TGCGCCAGCAGTAAACTAGCGGGTTTCACAGATACGCAGTATTTT
TRBJ2-1 | TRBV7-7 | NA | few | CANKSGKVADKDLLEFF | TGTGCTAATAAGTCGGGGAAGGTGGCCGACAAAGATCTTCTTGAATTCTTC
TRBJ1-1 | TRBV29-1 | NA | few | CSVDHPTILYTEAFF | TGCAGCGTTGATCACCCCACGATACTATACACTGAAGCTTTCTTT
TRBJ2-7 | TRBV29-1 | TRBD2 | few | CSVDRASGSYEQYF | TGCAGCGTTGACAGGGCTAGCGGATCCTACGAGCAGTACTTC
TRBJ1-2 | TRBV11-2 | NA | many | CASSLEDYGYTF | TGTGCCAGCAGCTTGGAGGACTATGGCTACACCTTC
TRBJ2-2 | TRBV7-6 | TRBD2 | many | CASTFISGRDTGELFF | TGTGCCAGCACCTTTATTAGCGGGAGAGACACCGGGGAGCTGTTTTTT
TRBJ2-3 | TRBV7-9 | NA | few | CASSFGLLRDTDTQYF | TGTGCCAGCAGCTTCGGACTACTACGTGACACAGATACGCAGTATTTT
TRBJ2-1 | TRBV6-2/TRBV6-3 | TRBD2 | many | CASSYFLAGDGEQFF | TGTGCCAGCAGTTACTTCCTAGCGGGAGATGGGGAGCAGTTCTTC
TRBJ2-5 | TRBV7-9 | NA | NA | CASSRAPLKGAQYF | TGTGCCAGCAGCCGAGCTCCCCTAAAGGGGGCCCAGTACTTC
TRBJ2-7 | TRBV12-3/TRBV12-4 | TRBD2 | few | CASSPGLAGKGYEQYF | TGTGCCAGCAGTCCGGGACTAGCAGGGAAGGGATACGAGCAGTACTTC
TRBJ1-1 | TRBV5-1 | NA | many | CASSSRTEAFF | TGCGCCAGCAGCTCCCGAACCGAAGCTTTCTTT
TRBJ2-7 | TRBV28 | NA | many | CASRYTGSGRQSEQYF | TGTGCCAGCAGGTACACAGGGTCCGGCCGACAGTCCGAGCAGTACTTC
TRBJ2-7 | TRBV4-3 | NA | NA | CASSQDPLDSYYEQYF | TGCGCCAGCAGCCAAGACCCCCTCGACAGCTACTACGAGCAGTACTTC
TRBJ2-5 | TRBV5-1 | NA | NA | CASSLVQGRYQETQYF | TGCGCCAGCAGCTTGGTCCAAGGGAGGTACCAAGAGACCCAGTACTTC
TRBJ2-2 | TRBV20-1 | TRBD2 | NA | CSAILAGAWELFF | TGCAGTGCCATACTAGCGGGAGCCTGGGAGCTGTTTTTT
TRBJ2-1 | TRBV9 | TRBD2 | few | CASSVGRTSGSDEQFF | TGTGCCAGCAGCGTAGGGAGGACTAGCGGGAGTGATGAGCAGTTCTTC
TRBJ2-3 | TRBV3-1 | TRBD2 | NA | CASRGSGGSGPTSTDTQYF | TGTGCCAGCAGGGGCTCGGGGGGTTCGGGGCCAACTAGCACAGATACGCAGTATTTT
TRBJ2-1 | TRBV19 | TRBD2 | few | CASSSPSGRSSYNEQFF | TGTGCCAGTAGTTCACCTAGCGGAAGGAGCTCCTACAATGAGCAGTTCTTC
TRBJ2-3 | TRBV5-6 | NA | many | CASSQSRQGYTDTQYF | TGTGCCAGCAGCCAAAGTAGGCAGGGATACACAGATACGCAGTATTTT
TRBJ2-1 | TRBV6-2/TRBV6-3 | TRBD2 | many | CASSYSVWGGSYNEQFF | TGTGCCAGCAGTTACTCGGTTTGGGGGGGCTCCTACAATGAGCAGTTCTTC
TRBJ2-3 | TRBV12-3/TRBV12-4 | TRBD2 | NA | CASSFPGLAASTDTQYF | TGTGCCAGCAGTTTCCCGGGACTAGCGGCTAGCACAGATACGCAGTATTTT
TRBJ2-7 | TRBV12-3/TRBV12-4 | TRBD2 | NA | CASSSPRLAVSYEQYF | TGTGCCAGCAGCTCCCCCCGACTAGCGGTCTCCTACGAGCAGTACTTC
TRBJ2-7 | TRBV28 | TRBD1 | many | CASRRGTGGVYEQYF | TGTGCCAGCAGACGTGGGACAGGGGGCGTCTACGAGCAGTACTTC
TRBJ1-2 | TRBV7-9 | NA | few | CASSRARLYGYTF | TGTGCCAGCAGCAGGGCTCGTCTCTATGGCTACACCTTC
TRBJ1-6 | TRBV5-1 | NA | many | CASSDGQLLISPLHF | TGCGCCAGCAGCGACGGACAATTACTAATTTCACCCCTCCACTTT
TRBJ2-5 | TRBV4-1 | TRBD2 | many | CASSQEASGMLETQYF | TGCGCCAGCAGCCAAGAGGCTAGCGGAATGTTAGAGACCCAGTACTTC
TRBJ2-1 | TRBV28 | NA | many | CASSSTYYNEQFF | TGTGCCAGCAGTTCCACTTATTACAATGAGCAGTTCTTC
TRBJ2-5 | TRBV29-1 | TRBD2 | many | CSSERGAETQYF | TGCAGCTCCGAGCGGGGGGCGGAGACCCAGTACTTC
TRBJ2-7 | TRBV5-1 | TRBD1 | few | CASSYHLPRDRYSYEQYF | TGCGCCAGCAGCTATCATTTACCCCGGGACAGGTATTCCTACGAGCAGTACTTC
TRBJ2-5 | TRBV20-1 | TRBD1 | NA | CSAQGEETQYF | TGCAGTGCTCAGGGGGAAGAGACCCAGTACTTC
TRBJ2-7 | TRBV5-1 | NA | many | CASLNNYEQYF | TGCGCCAGTTTAAACAACTACGAGCAGTACTTC
TRBJ2-2 | TRBV25-1 | NA | few | CASSERTAGELFF | TGTGCCAGCAGTGAGAGGACGGCAGGAGAGCTGTTTTTT
TRBJ2-3 | TRBV20-1 | TRBD2 | NA | CSARRPGLAGDRLETDTQYF | TGCAGTGCTCGTCGTCCGGGACTAGCGGGAGACAGGTTAGAAACAGATACGCAGTATTTT
TRBJ2-7 | TRBV20-1 | NA | many | CSARGRDGDKQYF | TGCAGTGCTAGAGGTCGGGACGGAGATAAGCAGTACTTC
TRBJ2-2 | TRBV29-1 | NA | few | CSVYIPNGELFF | TGCAGCGTATATATTCCAAACGGGGAGCTGTTTTTT
TRBJ1-1 | TRBV27 | NA | many | CASSFRGMNTEAFF | TGTGCCAGCAGTTTTAGGGGCATGAACACTGAAGCTTTCTTT
TRBJ2-3 | TRBV13 | TRBD2 | NA | CASSLFLWGGTQYF | TGTGCCAGCAGCCTGTTCCTGTGGGGAGGGACGCAGTATTTT